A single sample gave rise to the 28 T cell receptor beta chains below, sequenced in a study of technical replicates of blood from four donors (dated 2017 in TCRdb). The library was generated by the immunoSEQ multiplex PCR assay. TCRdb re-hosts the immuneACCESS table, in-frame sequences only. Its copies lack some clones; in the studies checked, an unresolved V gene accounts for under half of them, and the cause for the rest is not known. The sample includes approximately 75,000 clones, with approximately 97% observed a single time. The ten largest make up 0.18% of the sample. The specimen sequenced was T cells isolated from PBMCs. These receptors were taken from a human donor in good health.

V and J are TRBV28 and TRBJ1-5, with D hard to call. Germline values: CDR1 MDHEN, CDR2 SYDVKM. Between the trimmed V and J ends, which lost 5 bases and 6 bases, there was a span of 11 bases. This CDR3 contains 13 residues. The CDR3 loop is CASSPAGSQPQHF. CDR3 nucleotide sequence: TGTGCCAGCAGTCCCGCCGGGTCTCAGCCCCAGCATTTT.

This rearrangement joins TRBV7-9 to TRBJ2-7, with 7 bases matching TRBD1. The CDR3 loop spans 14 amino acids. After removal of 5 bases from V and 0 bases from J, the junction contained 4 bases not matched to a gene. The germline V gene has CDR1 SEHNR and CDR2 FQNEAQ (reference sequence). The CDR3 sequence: CASSPRDSSYEQYF. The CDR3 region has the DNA TGTGCCAGCAGCCCCCGGGACAGCTCCTACGAGCAGTACTTC.

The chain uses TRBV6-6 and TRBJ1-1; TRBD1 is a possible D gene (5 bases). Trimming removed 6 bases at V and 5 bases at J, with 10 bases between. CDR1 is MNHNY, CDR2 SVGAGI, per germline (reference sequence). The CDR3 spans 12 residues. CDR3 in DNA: TGTGCCAGCAGCTCAGGGTGGACTGAAGCTTTCTTT. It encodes CASSSGWTEAFF.

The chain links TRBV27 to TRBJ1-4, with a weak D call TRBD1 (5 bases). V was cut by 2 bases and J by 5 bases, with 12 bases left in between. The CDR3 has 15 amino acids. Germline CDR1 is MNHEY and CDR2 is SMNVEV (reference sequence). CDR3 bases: TGTGCCAGCAGTTTAACGGGACTCCGAAATGAAAAACTGTTTTTT. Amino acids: CASSLTGLRNEKLFF.

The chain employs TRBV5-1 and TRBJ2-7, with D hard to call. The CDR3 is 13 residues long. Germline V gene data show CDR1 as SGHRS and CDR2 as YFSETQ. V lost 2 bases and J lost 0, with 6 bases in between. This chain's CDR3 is CASSFGYSYEQYF. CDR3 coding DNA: TGCGCCAGCAGCTTCGGGTACTCCTACGAGCAGTACTTC.

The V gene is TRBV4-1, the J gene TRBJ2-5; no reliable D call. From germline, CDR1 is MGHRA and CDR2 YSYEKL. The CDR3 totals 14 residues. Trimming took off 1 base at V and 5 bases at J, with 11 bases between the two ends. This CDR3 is CASSQGSPGETQYF. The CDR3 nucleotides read TGCGCCAGCAGCCAAGGATCCCCCGGGGAGACCCAGTACTTC.

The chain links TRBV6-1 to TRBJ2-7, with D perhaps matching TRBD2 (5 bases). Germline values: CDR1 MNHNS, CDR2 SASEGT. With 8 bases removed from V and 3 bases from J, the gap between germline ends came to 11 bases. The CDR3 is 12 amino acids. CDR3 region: CASAGRYYEQYF. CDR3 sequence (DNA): TGTGCCAGCGCGGGCAGGTACTACGAGCAGTACTTC.

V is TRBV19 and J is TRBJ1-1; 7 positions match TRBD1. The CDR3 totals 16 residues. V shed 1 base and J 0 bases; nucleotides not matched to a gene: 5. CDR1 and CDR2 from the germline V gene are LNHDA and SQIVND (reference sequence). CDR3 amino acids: CASSIAWTGVNTEAFF. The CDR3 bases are TGTGCCAGTAGTATAGCTTGGACAGGAGTGAACACTGAAGCTTTCTTT.

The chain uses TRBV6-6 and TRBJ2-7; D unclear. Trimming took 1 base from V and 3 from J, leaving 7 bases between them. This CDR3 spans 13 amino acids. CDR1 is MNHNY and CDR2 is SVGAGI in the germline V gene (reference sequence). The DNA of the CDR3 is TGTGCCAGCAGTTACTATAGCAGCTACGAGCAGTACTTC. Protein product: CASSYYSSYEQYF.

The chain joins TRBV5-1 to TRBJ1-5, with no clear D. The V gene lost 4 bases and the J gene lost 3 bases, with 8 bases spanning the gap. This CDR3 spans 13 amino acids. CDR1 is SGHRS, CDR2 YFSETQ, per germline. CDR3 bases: TGCGCCAGCAGCAAATCTACCAATCAGCCCCAGCATTTT. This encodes CASSKSTNQPQHF.

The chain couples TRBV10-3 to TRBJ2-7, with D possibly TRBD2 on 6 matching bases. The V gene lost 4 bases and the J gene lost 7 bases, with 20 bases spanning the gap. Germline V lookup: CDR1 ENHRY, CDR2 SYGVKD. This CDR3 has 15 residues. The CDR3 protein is CAISVGSERAGEQYF. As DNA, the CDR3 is TGTGCCATCAGTGTAGGATCAGAGCGGGCAGGGGAGCAGTACTTC.

In DNA, the CDR3 is TGTGCCAGCAGTAAACAGGGGAATGCGAACACTGAAGCTTTCTTT. It translates to CASSKQGNANTEAFF. This chain uses TRBV6-5 with TRBJ1-1; 7 bases fit TRBD1. Germline CDR1 and CDR2: MNHEY and SVGAGI. The CDR3 totals 15 residues. After removal of 5 bases from V and 1 base from J, the junction contained 7 bases not matched to a gene.

CDR3 nucleotides: TGTGCCAGCGGACGGGCCGGGGGCACTGAAGCTTTCTTT. Translating gives CASGRAGGTEAFF. The chain uses TRBV11-3 and TRBJ1-1; TRBD1 is a possible D gene (5 bases). CDR3 length: 13 residues. The V and J ends lost 8 bases and 4 bases respectively, with 14 bases between them. Germline values: CDR1 SGHNT, CDR2 YENEEA.

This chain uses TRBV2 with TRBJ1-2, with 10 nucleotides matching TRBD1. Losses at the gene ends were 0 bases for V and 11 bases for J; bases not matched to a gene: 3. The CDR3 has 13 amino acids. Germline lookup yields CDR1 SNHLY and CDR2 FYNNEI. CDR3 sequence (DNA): TGTGCCAGCAGTGAAGCGGGACAGGGGAGATACACCTTC. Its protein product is CASSEAGQGRYTF.

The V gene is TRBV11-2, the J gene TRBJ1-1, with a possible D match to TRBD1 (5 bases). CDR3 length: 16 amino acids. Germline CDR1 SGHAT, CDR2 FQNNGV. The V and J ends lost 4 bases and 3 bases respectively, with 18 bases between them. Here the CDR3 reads CASSSYRILQDTEAFF. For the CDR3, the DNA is TGTGCCAGCAGCTCCTACAGGATCCTACAGGACACTGAAGCTTTCTTT.

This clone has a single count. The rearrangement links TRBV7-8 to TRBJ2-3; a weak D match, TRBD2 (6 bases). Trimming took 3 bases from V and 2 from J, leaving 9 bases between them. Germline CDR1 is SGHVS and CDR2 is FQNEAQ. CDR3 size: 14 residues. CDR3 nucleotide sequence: TGTGCCAGCAGCTTCCAGGGACTCACAGATACGCAGTATTTT. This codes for CASSFQGLTDTQYF.

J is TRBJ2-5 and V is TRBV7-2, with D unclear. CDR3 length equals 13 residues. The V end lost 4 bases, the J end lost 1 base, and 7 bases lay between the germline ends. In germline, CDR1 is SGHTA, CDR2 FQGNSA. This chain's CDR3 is CASSSRFQETQYF. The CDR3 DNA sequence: TGTGCCAGCAGCTCCAGATTCCAAGAGACCCAGTACTTC.

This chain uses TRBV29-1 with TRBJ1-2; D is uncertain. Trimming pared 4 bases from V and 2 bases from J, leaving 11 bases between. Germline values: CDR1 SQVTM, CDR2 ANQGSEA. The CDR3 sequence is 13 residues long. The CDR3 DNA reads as TGCAGCGTTGTGGTCAGAAGAAACTATGGCTACACCTTC. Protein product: CSVVVRRNYGYTF.

DNA for the CDR3: TGTGCCAGCAGCCAAGATGTTCGGGTCGGCTCCTACAATGAGCAGTTCTTC. Translating it yields CASSQDVRVGSYNEQFF. V gene TRBV14 combines with J gene TRBJ2-1; D remains unclear. This CDR3 is 17 amino acids long. Germline V gene data show CDR1 as SGHDN and CDR2 as FVKESK. V lost 0 bases to trimming and J lost 0 bases, with 12 bases between them.

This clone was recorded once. The CDR3 coding sequence is TGTGCCAGCAGTCCACCTAGCGGGAGGGCGAAGGAGCAGTACTTC. This translates into CASSPPSGRAKEQYF. The rearrangement joins TRBV28 to TRBJ2-7; TRBD2 agrees at 12 bases. V dropped 5 bases and J dropped 7; count of bases not matched to a gene: 9. CDR1 is MDHEN and CDR2 is SYDVKM in the germline V gene. CDR3 length: 15 amino acids.

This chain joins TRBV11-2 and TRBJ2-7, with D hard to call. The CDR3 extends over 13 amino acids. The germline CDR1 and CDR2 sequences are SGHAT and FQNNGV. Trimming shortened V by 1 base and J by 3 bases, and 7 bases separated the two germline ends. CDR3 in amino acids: CASSLVLRYEQYF. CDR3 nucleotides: TGTGCCAGCAGCTTAGTCCTTCGCTACGAGCAGTACTTC.

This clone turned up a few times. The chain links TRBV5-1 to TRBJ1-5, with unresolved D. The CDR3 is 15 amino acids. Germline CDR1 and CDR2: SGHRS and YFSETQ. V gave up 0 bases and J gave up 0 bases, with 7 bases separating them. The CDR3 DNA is TGCGCCAGCAGCTTGGCATCGGGTAGCAATCAGCCCCAGCATTTT. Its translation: CASSLASGSNQPQHF.

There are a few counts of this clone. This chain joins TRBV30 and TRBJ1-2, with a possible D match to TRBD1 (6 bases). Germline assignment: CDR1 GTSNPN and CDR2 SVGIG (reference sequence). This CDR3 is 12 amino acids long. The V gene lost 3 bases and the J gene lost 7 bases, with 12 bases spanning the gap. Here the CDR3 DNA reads TGTGCCTGGAGAAGGGGGAGCGGTGGCTACACCTTC. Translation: CAWRRGSGGYTF.

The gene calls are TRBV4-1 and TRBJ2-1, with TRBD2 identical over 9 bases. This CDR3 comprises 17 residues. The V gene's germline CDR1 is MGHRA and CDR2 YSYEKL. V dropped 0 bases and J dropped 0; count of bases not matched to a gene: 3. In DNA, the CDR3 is TGCGCCAGCAGCCAAGAAAGACTAGCGGACTCCTACAATGAGCAGTTCTTC. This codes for CASSQERLADSYNEQFF.

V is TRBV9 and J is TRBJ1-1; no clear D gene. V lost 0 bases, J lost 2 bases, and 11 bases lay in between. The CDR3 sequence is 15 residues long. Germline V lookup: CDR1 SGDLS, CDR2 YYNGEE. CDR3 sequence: CASSVAADTNTEAFF. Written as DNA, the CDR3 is TGTGCCAGCAGCGTAGCGGCCGACACCAACACTGAAGCTTTCTTT. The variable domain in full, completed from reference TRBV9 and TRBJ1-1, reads DSGVTQTPKHLITATGQRVTLRCSPRSGDLSVYWYQQSLDQGLQFLIQYYNGEERAKGNILERFSAQQFPDLHSELNLSSLELGDSALYFCASSVAADTNTEAFFGQGTRLTVV.

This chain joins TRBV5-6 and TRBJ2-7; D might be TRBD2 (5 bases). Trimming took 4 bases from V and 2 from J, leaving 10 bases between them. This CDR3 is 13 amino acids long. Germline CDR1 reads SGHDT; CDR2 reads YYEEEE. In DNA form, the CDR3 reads TGTGCCAGCAGCCCCGGGGTCACCTACGAGCAGTACTTC. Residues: CASSPGVTYEQYF.

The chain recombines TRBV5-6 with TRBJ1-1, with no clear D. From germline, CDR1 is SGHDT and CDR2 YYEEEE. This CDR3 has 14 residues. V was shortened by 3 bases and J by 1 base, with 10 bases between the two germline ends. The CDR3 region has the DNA TGTGCCAGCAGCTCACCCACTGAGAACACTGAAGCTTTCTTT. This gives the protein CASSSPTENTEAFF.

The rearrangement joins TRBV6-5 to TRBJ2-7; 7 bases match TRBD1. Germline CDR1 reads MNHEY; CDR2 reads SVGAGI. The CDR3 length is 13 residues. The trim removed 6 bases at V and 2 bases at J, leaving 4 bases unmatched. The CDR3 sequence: CASRQGQAYEQYF. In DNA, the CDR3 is TGTGCCAGCAGACAAGGACAGGCCTACGAGCAGTACTTC.